These 27 T cell receptor beta chains share one sample of origin, sequenced in a study of blood T cell repertoires in COVID-19. Sequenced by immunoSEQ multiplex PCR; TCRdb stores in-frame clones only, minus some. The sample has about 59,000 clones; less than 90% are singletons. Source material: peripheral blood. Receptors were obtained from a man older than 75 in a cohort sampled during active COVID-19.

The chain is built from TRBV6-5 and TRBJ1-1; D uncertain. V was pared by 0 bases and J by 4 bases, with 15 bases between. In germline, CDR1 is MNHEY, CDR2 SVGAGI. The CDR3 runs 16 residues. The CDR3 here is CASSYSIQVSGTEAFF. The DNA of the CDR3 is TGTGCCAGCAGTTACTCGATCCAAGTTTCGGGCACTGAAGCTTTCTTT.

The CDR3 bases are TGTGCCAGCAGTCGACAGGGGGCGAACACAGATACGCAGTATTTT. Protein: CASSRQGANTDTQYF. The chain couples TRBV6-4 to TRBJ2-3; 10 positions match TRBD1. The V gene's germline CDR1 is MRHNA and CDR2 SNTAGT. V lost 5 bases to trimming and J lost 2 bases; unmatched junction nucleotides: 4. The CDR3 runs to 15 residues.

The chain links TRBV19 to TRBJ1-5; 9 nucleotides match TRBD1. Germline V CDR1 and CDR2: LNHDA, SQIVND (reference sequence). The J segment lost 11 bases and the V segment lost 0 bases, leaving 11 bases of the junction unmatched. The CDR3 is made up of 16 amino acids. This CDR3 reads CASSIDPDRGRVAQHF. The CDR3 DNA is TGTGCCAGTAGTATAGACCCGGACAGGGGACGTGTGGCCCAGCATTTT.

The rearrangement uses TRBV12-3 or TRBV12-4 and TRBJ2-1; 7 nucleotides match TRBD1. The CDR3 runs to 13 residues. Unmatched junction bases numbered 1, after V lost 6 bases and J lost 2 bases. This CDR3 is CASSQGAYNEQFF. CDR3 DNA: TGTGCCAGCAGCCAGGGGGCCTACAATGAGCAGTTCTTC.

V gene TRBV5-5 combines with J gene TRBJ2-1; 7 bases line up with TRBD2. The germline CDR1 and CDR2 sequences are SGHKS and YYEKEE (reference sequence). V lost 4 bases and J lost 5; bases outside the gene matches: 9. The CDR3 has 15 amino acids. The DNA of the CDR3 is TGTGCCAGCAGCCCTTTCGCGGGAGTTAACAATGAGCAGTTCTTC. Protein product: CASSPFAGVNNEQFF.

The genes are TRBV29-1 and TRBJ2-2; TRBD1 might be the D (6 bases). CDR1 and CDR2 from the germline V gene are SQVTM and ANQGSEA. CDR3 length equals 11 residues. V lost 6 bases, J lost 8 bases, and 10 bases lay in between. The CDR3 spells CSVRDIGELFF. The CDR3 nucleotides are TGCAGCGTCCGGGACATTGGGGAGCTGTTTTTT.

In this sample, this clone turned up a few times. The V and J genes are TRBV7-2 and TRBJ1-2; 9 bases are shared with TRBD1. The CDR3 is 14 amino acids. Germline values: CDR1 SGHTA, CDR2 FQGNSA. J was trimmed by 7 bases and V by 5 bases; bases with no gene match: 8. The CDR3 spells CASSPGTGTGGYTF. CDR3 bases: TGTGCCAGCAGCCCGGGGACAGGGACGGGTGGCTACACCTTC. The entire variable domain, with the rest obtained from reference TRBV7-2 and TRBJ1-2, is as follows: GAGVSQSPSNKVTEKGKDVELRCDPISGHTALYWYRQSLGQGLEFLIYFQGNSAPDKSGLPSDRFSAERTGGSVSTLTIQRTQQEDSAVYLCASSPGTGTGGYTFGSGTRLTVV.

The chain is built from TRBV24-1 and TRBJ1-5; D call uncertain. Germline CDR1 reads KGHDR; CDR2 reads SFDVKD. V was clipped by 0 bases and J by 9 bases, with 5 bases between them. The CDR3 sequence is 12 residues long. The CDR3 protein is CATSDLGGPQHF. CDR3 in DNA: TGTGCCACCAGTGATTTGGGAGGGCCCCAGCATTTT.

This chain links TRBV3-1 (or the pseudogene TRBV3-2) with TRBJ2-1, with 11 bases identical to TRBD2. The CDR3 is 16 amino acids. In germline, CDR1 is LGHDT, CDR2 YNNKEL (reference sequence). With V trimmed by 3 bases and J by 12 bases, 13 bases remained unmatched. The chain's CDR3 is CASSQDRLAGGPGQFF. DNA of the CDR3: TGTGCCAGCAGCCAGGATCGGTTAGCGGGAGGGCCGGGGCAGTTCTTC.

This clone appeared once. This sequence joins TRBV27 and TRBJ1-4, with D perhaps TRBD1 (5 bases). Germline V gene lookup returns CDR1 MNHEY and CDR2 SMNVEV (reference sequence). The CDR3 sequence is 15 residues long. V was pared by 5 bases and J by 5 bases, with 15 bases between. As DNA, the CDR3 is TGTGCCAGCAGTGTCATAGGAGGGGCCAATGAAAAACTGTTTTTT. Protein sequence: CASSVIGGANEKLFF.

The chain is built from TRBV30 and TRBJ1-2, with 7 bases that match TRBD1. The CDR3 has 13 residues. The germline V gene encodes CDR1 GTSNPN and CDR2 SVGIG (reference sequence). Trimming at V came to 2 bases and at J to 5 bases, leaving 5 bases not matched to a gene. This chain's CDR3 is CAWSKLGQYGYTF. CDR3 coding DNA: TGTGCCTGGAGTAAACTGGGACAGTATGGCTACACCTTC.

The rearrangement links TRBV30 to TRBJ2-2, with TRBD2 identical over 7 bases. Trimming took 2 bases from V and 3 from J; bases not matched to a gene: 3. The CDR3 sequence is 14 residues long. Germline lookup yields CDR1 GTSNPN and CDR2 SVGIG (reference sequence). The CDR3 reads CAWSWLADTGELFF. The CDR3 DNA sequence: TGTGCCTGGAGTTGGCTAGCGGACACCGGGGAGCTGTTTTTT.

This clone has more than one count but fewer than ten. The V and J genes are TRBV5-1 and TRBJ1-2; D is ambiguous. The CDR3 sequence is 14 residues long. Looked up from germline, CDR1 is SGHRS and CDR2 is YFSETQ. V was clipped by 0 bases and J by 7 bases, with 13 bases between them. DNA of the CDR3: TGCGCCAGCAGCTTGGCCTTACAGCCCGGTGGCTACACCTTC. It encodes CASSLALQPGGYTF.

The V gene is TRBV29-1, the J gene TRBJ2-2; 8 bases fit TRBD2. CDR1 and CDR2 (germline): SQVTM, ANQGSEA. J gave up 0 bases and V 7 bases, and 4 bases lay outside the gene matches. This CDR3 contains 14 residues. The CDR3 region has the DNA TGCAGCGCCGTAGCGGGAACGAACACCGGGGAGCTGTTTTTT. Translating gives CSAVAGTNTGELFF.

The V call is TRBV5-1, the J call TRBJ2-7; 15 positions agree with TRBD2. V gave up 4 bases and J gave up 7 bases; unmatched junction bases: 6. Per the germline V gene, CDR1 is SGHRS and CDR2 is YFSETQ. CDR3 size: 15 residues. The CDR3 here is CASSGGLAGGREQYF. CDR3 bases: TGCGCCAGCAGCGGAGGACTAGCGGGAGGGAGAGAGCAGTACTTC. Together with reference TRBV5-1 and TRBJ2-7, the CDR3 gives the full variable domain: KAGVTQTPRYLIKTRGQQVTLSCSPISGHRSVSWYQQTPGQGLQFLFEYFSETQRNKGNFPGRFSGRQFSNSRSEMNVSTLELGDSALYLCASSGGLAGGREQYFGPGTRLTVT.

Relative to its sample, this clone is medium-sized. The chain uses TRBV7-6 and TRBJ2-1; weak D call: TRBD2 (6 bases). Germline-derived CDR1 and CDR2 are SGHVS and FNYEAQ. The CDR3 loop spans 13 amino acids. V shed 2 bases and J shed 15 bases, with 17 bases lying between them. The CDR3 loop is CASSLTGTSFWFF. DNA of the CDR3: TGTGCCAGCAGCTTAACCGGGACTTCCTTTTGGTTCTTC.

The chain couples TRBV6-6 to TRBJ1-2; 10 bases fit TRBD1. This CDR3 has 15 amino acids. V shed 6 bases, J shed 6 bases, and the junction held 10 bases outside the gene matches. CDR1 and CDR2 (germline): MNHNY, SVGAGI (reference sequence). The CDR3 nucleotides are TGTGCCAGCAGAAATCGACAGGGGGCCACAGATGGCTACACCTTC. Its protein product is CASRNRQGATDGYTF.

The gene calls are TRBV6-4 and TRBJ1-1; 10 positions match TRBD1. This CDR3 spans 15 amino acids. V trimming: 6 bases; J trimming: 4 bases; junction bases outside the gene matches: 8. Germline V CDR1 and CDR2: MRHNA, SNTAGT. CDR3 region: CASSPGDRGVTEAFF. The CDR3 DNA follows: TGTGCCAGCAGCCCCGGGGACAGGGGAGTCACTGAAGCTTTCTTT.

V usage is TRBV7-6 and J usage is TRBJ2-4; 11 positions match TRBD1. Germline CDR1 reads SGHVS; CDR2 reads FNYEAQ. V shed 4 bases, J shed 8 bases, and the junction held 10 bases outside the gene matches. CDR3 length: 16 residues. CDR3: CASSSRDRGSSDIQYF. Written as DNA, the CDR3 is TGTGCCAGCAGCTCACGGGACAGGGGGTCGTCGGACATTCAGTACTTC. The full variable domain, rest sourced from reference TRBV7-6 and TRBJ2-4, is GAGVSQSPRYKVTKRGQDVALRCDPISGHVSLYWYRQALGQGPEFLTYFNYEAQQDKSGLPNDRFSAERPEGSISTLTIQRTEQRDSAMYRCASSSRDRGSSDIQYFGAGTRLSVL.

The chain joins TRBV7-2 to TRBJ2-5; D is possibly TRBD2 (6 bases). The V and J ends lost 0 bases and 4 bases respectively, with 12 bases between them. CDR3 length: 15 residues. CDR1 SGHTA and CDR2 FQGNSA come from the germline V gene. CDR3 nucleotides: TGTGCCAGCAGCTTAGCGGTACGGCGGGGAGAGACCCAGTACTTC. Protein: CASSLAVRRGETQYF. Complete variable domain (other parts from reference TRBV7-2 and TRBJ2-5): GAGVSQSPSNKVTEKGKDVELRCDPISGHTALYWYRQSLGQGLEFLIYFQGNSAPDKSGLPSDRFSAERTGGSVSTLTIQRTQQEDSAVYLCASSLAVRRGETQYFGPGTRLLVL.

The V call is TRBV11-3, the J call TRBJ2-3, with TRBD2 matching 8 bases. V gave up 5 bases and J gave up 0 bases; unmatched junction bases: 4. The length of the CDR3 is 15 residues. In germline, CDR1 is SGHNT, CDR2 YENEEA. The CDR3 region has the DNA TGTGCCAGCAGCCATAGCGGGGTTAGCACAGATACGCAGTATTTT. Protein product: CASSHSGVSTDTQYF.

This chain connects TRBV6-5 to TRBJ1-4; maybe TRBD1 (6 bases). Germline V lookup: CDR1 MNHEY, CDR2 SVGAGI. This CDR3 has 16 amino acids. Trimming left V 2 bases short and J 5 bases short, with 15 bases between. Here the CDR3 reads CASSYTPTGGNEKLFF. DNA for the CDR3: TGTGCCAGCAGTTACACGCCGACAGGTGGGAATGAAAAACTGTTTTTT.

The V gene is TRBV24-1, the J gene TRBJ2-5; D might be TRBD2 (6 bases). The V end lost 9 bases, the J end lost 5 bases, and 15 bases lay between the germline ends. This CDR3 comprises 13 residues. Germline assignment: CDR1 KGHDR and CDR2 SFDVKD. The CDR3 spells CATAGGELETQYF. DNA for the CDR3: TGTGCCACCGCCGGCGGGGAGCTGGAGACCCAGTACTTC.

The rearrangement joins TRBV6-5 to TRBJ2-7, with 9 bases that match TRBD1. The germline CDR1 and CDR2 sequences are MNHEY and SVGAGI. This CDR3 spans 14 amino acids. After removal of 7 bases from V and 4 bases from J, the junction contained 8 bases not matched to a gene. The CDR3 nucleotides are TGTGCCAGCAAAGAACAGGGGGCGCGGTACGAGCAGTACTTC. This encodes CASKEQGARYEQYF.

The V and J genes are TRBV5-5 and TRBJ2-7; D is possibly TRBD1 (5 bases). The germline V gene has CDR1 SGHKS and CDR2 YYEKEE (reference sequence). V was shortened by 3 bases and J by 0 bases, with 10 bases between the two germline ends. The CDR3 has 14 residues. The CDR3 sequence: CASSSQGSSYEQYF. For the CDR3, the DNA is TGTGCCAGCAGCTCCCAGGGTAGCTCCTACGAGCAGTACTTC.

This sequence joins TRBV18 and TRBJ2-3, with D possibly TRBD2 on 6 matching bases. With 5 bases removed from V and 1 base from J, the gap between germline ends came to 13 bases. CDR3 size: 15 residues. Germline V lookup: CDR1 KGHSH, CDR2 LQKENI. CDR3 loop: CASSREDIRTDTQYF. The DNA for the CDR3 is TGTGCCAGCTCAAGGGAGGACATCCGCACAGATACGCAGTATTTT.

The chain links TRBV19 to TRBJ2-3; D possibly corresponds to TRBD1 (6 bases). Germline loops: CDR1 LNHDA, CDR2 SQIVND (reference sequence). This CDR3 has 15 residues. V was trimmed by 2 bases and J by 0 bases, leaving 9 bases between them. In DNA form, the CDR3 reads TGTGCCAGTAGTATACAGGGGCATAGCACAGATACGCAGTATTTT. This gives the protein CASSIQGHSTDTQYF.